These T cell receptor beta chains were read from a single sample in a study of human T cells and chemical hapten exposure. TCRdb re-analysed the RACE reads in MiXCR, keeping a single row per CDR3 protein. The sample yields some 200,000 distinct CDR3 sequences, around 20% seen once. This sample comprised whole blood, obtained in connection with sensitization to the hapten diphenylcyclopropenone (DPC). The source of these receptors is a woman aged 45-65 years with alopecia areata. Some clones in this sample may be carry-over from other donors' samples. Each CDR3 is given with its conserved first and last residue. D genes are given only for firm matches. Clone sizes are given selectively: once, few, many, or a class where the clone is expanded.

abundance	j_gene	d_gene	v_gene	CDR3aa	CDR3nt
few	TRBJ2-2	.	TRBV5-1	CASSLKTGDTGELFF	TGCGCCAGCAGCTTGAAGACGGGGGACACCGGGGAGCTGTTTTTT
.	TRBJ2-7	.	TRBV7-9	CARPGGGFYEQYF	TGTGCCAGGCCAGGAGGAGGCTTTTACGAGCAGTACTTC
few	TRBJ2-3	.	TRBV3-1	CASSNRGLRGGTDTQYF	TGTGCCAGCAGCAACCGAGGACTACGAGGCGGGACAGATACGCAGTATTTT
many	TRBJ2-3	.	TRBV29-1	CSVEQPDTQYF	TGCAGCGTTGAACAGCCAGATACGCAGTATTTT
few	TRBJ1-2	TRBD1	TRBV29-1	CSVEEWGQGAYYGYTF	TGCAGCGTTGAAGAGTGGGGACAGGGGGCGTACTATGGCTACACCTTC
few	TRBJ2-2	TRBD1	TRBV5-1	CASSENRGRDKAGELFF	TGCGCCAGCAGCGAGAACAGGGGGCGCGATAAGGCCGGGGAGCTGTTTTTT
.	TRBJ1-1	TRBD1	TRBV29-1	CSVVRTGDAAFF	TGCAGCGTTGTCAGGACAGGGGATGCGGCTTTCTTT
.	TRBJ2-7	TRBD2	TRBV7-6	CASSLGGTSGTYEQYF	TGTGCCAGCAGCTTAGGAGGGACTAGCGGGACGTACGAGCAGTACTTC
.	TRBJ2-5	TRBD2	TRBV5-1	CASSLWASGQETQYF	TGCGCCAGCAGCTTATGGGCTAGCGGACAAGAGACCCAGTACTTC
.	TRBJ2-3	TRBD2	TRBV20-1	CSARDPPSGRKDTQYF	TGCAGTGCTAGAGATCCCCCTAGCGGGAGGAAGGATACGCAGTATTTT
.	TRBJ2-2	TRBD2	TRBV7-2	CASSWTSGRVSGELFF	TGTGCCAGCAGCTGGACTAGCGGGAGGGTTTCCGGGGAGCTGTTTTTT
.	TRBJ2-1	.	TRBV15	CATSRPGLLNEQFF	TGTGCCACCAGCAGACCGGGACTTCTCAATGAGCAGTTCTTC
few	TRBJ1-1	.	TRBV6-1	CASSQERRGAFF	TGTGCCAGCAGCCAAGAACGGCGGGGAGCTTTCTTT
.	TRBJ2-1	.	TRBV29-1	CSVKPRASEQFF	TGCAGCGTTAAACCAAGAGCTAGTGAGCAGTTCTTC
.	TRBJ2-1	.	TRBV29-1	CSVDSRSRQVF	TGCAGCGTTGATTCTCGGTCGCGGCAAGTCTTC
many	TRBJ1-5	.	TRBV20-1	CSAREGVGNQPQHF	TGCAGTGCTAGAGAGGGTGTAGGCAATCAGCCCCAGCATTTT
few	TRBJ2-5	.	TRBV20-1	CSAEGLEETQYF	TGCAGTGCTGAGGGGTTGGAAGAGACCCAGTACTTC
.	TRBJ2-5	TRBD2	TRBV6-5	CASRVTRGLAGGDETQYF	TGTGCCAGCAGAGTAACCAGGGGGCTAGCGGGAGGGGACGAGACCCAGTACTTC
.	TRBJ1-1	TRBD1	TRBV6-5	CASSYLEGQGPEAFF	TGTGCCAGCAGTTACTTAGAGGGACAGGGTCCTGAAGCTTTCTTT
.	TRBJ1-5	TRBD1	TRBV28	CASSRTDRVVLSRQPQHF	TGTGCCAGCAGCCGCACTGACAGGGTTGTTTTGTCAAGACAGCCCCAGCATTTT
few	TRBJ1-6	TRBD1	TRBV12-3/TRBV12-4	CASSEQPLGTAHNSPLHF	TGTGCCAGCAGCGAACAACCCCTCGGGACAGCCCATAATTCACCCCTCCACTTT
few	TRBJ1-1	.	TRBV6-5	CASRSNRGPGAFF	TGTGCCAGCAGATCCAATCGGGGGCCAGGGGCTTTCTTT
.	TRBJ2-5	.	TRBV7-2	CASSPTADPQETQYF	TGTGCCAGCAGCCCGACAGCGGACCCCCAAGAGACCCAGTACTTC
few	TRBJ2-6	.	TRBV9	CASSVAKSPGDGANVLTF	TGTGCCAGCAGCGTAGCAAAGTCTCCGGGTGATGGGGCCAACGTCCTGACTTTC
.	TRBJ2-6	.	TRBV18	CASSMTAISGANVLTF	TGTGCCAGCTCAATGACGGCAATAAGTGGGGCCAACGTCCTGACTTTC